Sequencing of this T cell receptor beta chain was carried out in a study of blood T cell repertoires in COVID-19. Study at large: The United States, Italy and Spain provided the acute and convalescent COVID-19 samples. T cells, B-cell-depleted T cells, or PBMCs supplied cDNA or gDNA.

As originally analysed: Estimates of nucleated cell counts were drawn from the amplification of reference gene primers. Method: immunoSEQ multiplex PCR; TCRdb's copy keeps in-frame clones and lacks some. Clone size and the V and J calls come from that table; the DNA yielded D and trimming. The sample contains around 76,000 clones, around three quarters of which appear only once. Trimming cost V 5 bases and J 2 bases, with 6 bases left between them. The CDR3 is made up of 12 amino acids. Germline-derived CDR1 and CDR2 are SGHTA and FQGNSA. The chain links TRBV7-2 to TRBJ2-5; D uncertain. This clonotype originated in an elderly woman with active or convalescent COVID-19. The sample taken for sequencing was peripheral blood. CDR3 nucleotides: TGTGCCAGCAGCCACTCACAAGAGACCCAGTACTTC. Translation: CASSHSQETQYF.